The present entry profiles one T cell receptor (beta chain) with its context. The CDR3 runs 13 residues. V was pared by 6 bases and J by 8 bases, with 7 bases of the junction left unmatched. Germline loops: CDR1 KGHSH, CDR2 LQKENI. Sequencing used immunoSEQ multiplex PCR; TCRdb keeps in-frame clones, though not all of them. The data show over 30,000 clones, with 93% seen just once and around 10% held by the top ten. These data originate in a study of T cells in tuberculosis. Described time point: new active TB diagnosis, blood taken before or within 7 days of starting treatment. HIV-seronegative South African adults aged 18 years or older had newly diagnosed active tuberculosis.

This clonotype was obtained from an adult with tuberculosis. The chain is built from TRBV18 and TRBJ1-2; 9 bases fit TRBD1. Material: PBMCs, obtained at tuberculosis diagnosis. DNA of the CDR3: TGTGCCAGCTCTTCGGGACAGGGCTTGGGCTACACCTTC. Its translation: CASSSGQGLGYTF.